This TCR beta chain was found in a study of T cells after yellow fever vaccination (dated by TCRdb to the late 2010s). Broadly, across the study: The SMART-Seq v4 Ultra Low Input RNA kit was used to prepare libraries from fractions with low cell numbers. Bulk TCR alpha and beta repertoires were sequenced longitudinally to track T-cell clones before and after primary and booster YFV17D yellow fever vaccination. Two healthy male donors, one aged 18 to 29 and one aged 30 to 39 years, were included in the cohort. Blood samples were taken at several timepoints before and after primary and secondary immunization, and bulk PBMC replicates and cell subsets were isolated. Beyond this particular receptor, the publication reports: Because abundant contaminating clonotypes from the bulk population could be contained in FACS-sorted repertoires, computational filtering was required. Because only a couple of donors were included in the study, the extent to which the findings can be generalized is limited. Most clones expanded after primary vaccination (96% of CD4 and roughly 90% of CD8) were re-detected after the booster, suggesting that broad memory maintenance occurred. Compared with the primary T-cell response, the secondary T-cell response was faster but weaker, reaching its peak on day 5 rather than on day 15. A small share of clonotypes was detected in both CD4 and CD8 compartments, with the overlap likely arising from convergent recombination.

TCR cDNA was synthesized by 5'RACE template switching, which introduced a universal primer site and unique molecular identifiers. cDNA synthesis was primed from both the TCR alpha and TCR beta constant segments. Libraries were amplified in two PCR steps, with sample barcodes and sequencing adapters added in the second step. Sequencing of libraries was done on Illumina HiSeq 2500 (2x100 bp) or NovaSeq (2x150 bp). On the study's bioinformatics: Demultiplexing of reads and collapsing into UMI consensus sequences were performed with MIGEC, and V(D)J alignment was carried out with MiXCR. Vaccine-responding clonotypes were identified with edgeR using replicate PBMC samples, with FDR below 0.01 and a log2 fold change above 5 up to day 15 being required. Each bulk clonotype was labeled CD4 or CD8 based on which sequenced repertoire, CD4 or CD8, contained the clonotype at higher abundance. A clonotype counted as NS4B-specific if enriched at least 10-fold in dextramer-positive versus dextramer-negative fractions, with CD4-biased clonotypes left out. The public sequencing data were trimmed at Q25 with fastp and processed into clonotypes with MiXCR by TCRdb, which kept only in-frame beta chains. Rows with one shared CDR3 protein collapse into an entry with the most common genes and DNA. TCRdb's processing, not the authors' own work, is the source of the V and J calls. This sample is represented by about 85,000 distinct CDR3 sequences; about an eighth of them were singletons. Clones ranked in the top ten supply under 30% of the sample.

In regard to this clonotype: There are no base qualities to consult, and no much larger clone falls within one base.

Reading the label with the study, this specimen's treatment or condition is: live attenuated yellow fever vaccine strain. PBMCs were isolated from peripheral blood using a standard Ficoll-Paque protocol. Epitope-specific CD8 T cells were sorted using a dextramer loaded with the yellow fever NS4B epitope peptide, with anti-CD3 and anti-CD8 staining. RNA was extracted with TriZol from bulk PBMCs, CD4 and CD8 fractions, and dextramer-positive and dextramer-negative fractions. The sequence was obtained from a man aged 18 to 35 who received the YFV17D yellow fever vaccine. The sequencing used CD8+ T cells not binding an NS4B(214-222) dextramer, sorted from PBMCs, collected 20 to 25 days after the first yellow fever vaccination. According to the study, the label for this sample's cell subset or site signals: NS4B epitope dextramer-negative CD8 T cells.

The nucleotide sequence is TGTGCCAGCAGTTACGGGCTAGCGGGAGAAGTTCAAGAGACCCAGTACTTC. Its amino acids are CASSYGLAGEVQETQYF. The chain is encoded by TRBV6-5 joined to TRBJ2-5, with 10 bases aligning to TRBD2. CDR1 and CDR2 (MNHEY, SVGAGI) derive from the germline V gene. The CDR3 goes from the cysteine to the phenylalanine over 17 residues. The CDR3 DNA has 51 bases and is translated from base 1. V ends up 2 bases short and J 2 bases short, with an unmatched junction base count of 8.